These 3 T cell receptor beta chains were all obtained from the same sample, sequenced in a study of cytomegalovirus exposure and HLA in healthy donors. The PCR ran on 60 Vbeta and 13 Jbeta primers. The protocol was immunoSEQ multiplex PCR, while the TCRdb copy is restricted to in-frame clones and leaves out a portion. The data show about 200,000 clones, approximately 79% seen once. What was sequenced was PBMCs. These receptors were collected from a man aged 50-60 years in good health and CMV-seronegative.

This sequence joins TRBV19 and TRBJ2-1; D possibly corresponds to TRBD1 (6 bases). This CDR3 region has 16 residues. Germline assignment: CDR1 LNHDA and CDR2 SQIVND (reference sequence). V lost 5 bases and J lost 3, with 17 bases in between. CDR3 nucleotide sequence: TGTGCCAGTAGTGAGGAGCGGACAGTAGGCTACAATGAGCAGTTCTTC. The encoded protein is CASSEERTVGYNEQFF.

The rearrangement links TRBV27 to TRBJ2-7, with 8 bases matching TRBD2. V shed 3 bases and J 4 bases; nucleotides not matched to a gene: 2. From germline, CDR1 is MNHEY and CDR2 SMNVEV (reference sequence). The CDR3 covers 13 residues. CDR3 region: CASSFRGGYEQYF. The DNA of the CDR3 is TGTGCCAGCAGTTTTCGGGGGGGGTACGAGCAGTACTTC.

The J gene is TRBJ1-2, the V gene TRBV30, with a tentative D call TRBD1 (6 bases). Germline V gene sequence: CDR1 GTSNPN, CDR2 SVGIG (reference sequence). Trimming removed 7 bases from V and 8 bases from J, with 14 bases in between. The CDR3 extends over 11 amino acids. The CDR3 sequence: CASQQGTGYTF. CDR3 DNA: TGTGCCTCCCAACAGGGAACCGGCTACACCTTC.